The 5 T cell receptor beta chains below come from one sample, sequenced in a study of OX40 agonist ivuxolimab in advanced cancers. Assay: immunoSEQ multiplex PCR; the TCRdb copy retains only in-frame clones and omits some. The sample includes 60,000 to 100,000 clones, approximately 95% of them seen just once. This material consisted of CD4+ or CD8+ T cells sorted from blood, taken in a trial of the OX40 agonist ivuxolimab. Every receptor here comes from an adult with an advanced solid tumor such as melanoma, head and neck, liver or kidney cancer.

This clone was picked up a small number of times. V gene TRBV15 combines with J gene TRBJ1-1; weak D call: TRBD1 (5 bases). Deletions cut 9 bases from V and 1 base from J, with 15 bases between. CDR1 is LNHNV and CDR2 is YYDKDF in the germline V gene (reference sequence). This CDR3 has 14 amino acids. CDR3 bases: TGTGCCACGGGGGAGGTGGCCCAGAACACTGAAGCTTTCTTT. This gives the protein CATGEVAQNTEAFF.

The V gene is TRBV30, the J gene TRBJ1-1; no clear D. The CDR3 loop spans 11 amino acids. CDR1 and CDR2 (germline): GTSNPN, SVGIG (reference sequence). Trimming removed 8 bases from V and 0 bases from J, with 7 bases in between. The CDR3 spells CAPPLNTEAFF. In DNA form, the CDR3 reads TGTGCCCCCCCGCTGAACACTGAAGCTTTCTTT.

The chain combines TRBV5-1 with TRBJ2-1; D uncertain. Per the germline V gene, CDR1 is SGHRS and CDR2 is YFSETQ. Trimming removed 3 bases from V and 6 bases from J, with 7 bases in between. This CDR3 is built from 12 residues. DNA of the CDR3: TGCGCCAGCAGCTCGGTGGGCAATGAGCAGTTCTTC. Its translation is CASSSVGNEQFF.

The chain is built from TRBV5-1 and TRBJ2-7; 9 bases fit TRBD1. The CDR3 contains 14 residues. Germline CDR1 reads SGHRS; CDR2 reads YFSETQ. J lost 5 bases, V lost 4 bases, and 7 bases had no gene match. CDR3 nucleotides: TGCGCCAGCAGCCCCGGGACAGGGCCTAACGAGCAGTACTTC. The encoded protein is CASSPGTGPNEQYF.

This chain joins TRBV5-6 and TRBJ2-7, with 9 bases that match TRBD1. The CDR3 is made up of 14 amino acids. Trimming took 9 bases from V and 0 from J; bases not matched to a gene: 7. CDR1 is SGHDT, CDR2 YYEEEE, per germline. The CDR3 protein is CATMDRGLSYEQYF. Here the CDR3 DNA reads TGTGCCACCATGGACAGGGGCCTCTCCTACGAGCAGTACTTC.